This passage covers 20 T cell receptor beta chains from one sample sequenced in a study of cytomegalovirus exposure and HLA in healthy donors. This PCR relied on a set of 60 Vbeta primers and 13 Jbeta primers. The data were produced by immunoSEQ multiplex PCR, yet TCRdb's version contains in-frame clones alone and is incomplete. This table has around 140,000 clones, around three fifths appearing once. The sample taken for sequencing was PBMCs. All receptors come from a woman between 40 and 50 years old in good health and CMV-seronegative.

This clone was recorded a few times. V is TRBV7-9 and J is TRBJ1-6, with D unclear. The V gene's germline CDR1 is SEHNR and CDR2 FQNEAQ (reference sequence). The CDR3 length is 14 residues. V gave up 1 base and J gave up 9 bases, with 10 bases separating them. DNA of the CDR3: TGTGCCAGCAGCTTAGGGGCAGGCGCTTCACCCCTCCACTTT. This encodes CASSLGAGASPLHF.

The chain employs TRBV29-1 and TRBJ1-1, with no clear D. Trimming pared 5 bases from V and 2 bases from J, leaving 9 bases between. This CDR3 comprises 12 residues. Germline values: CDR1 SQVTM, CDR2 ANQGSEA. In nucleotides, the CDR3 is TGCAGCGTTCGGGCGGGTAACACTGAAGCTTTCTTT. Translation gives CSVRAGNTEAFF. The full variable domain, in which reference TRBV29-1 and TRBJ1-1 provide the parts outside the CDR3, is SAVISQKPSRDICQRGTSLTIQCQVDSQVTMMFWYRQQPGQSLTLIATANQGSEATYESGFVIDKFPISRPNLTFSTLTVSNMSPEDSSIYLCSVRAGNTEAFFGQGTRLTVV.

The V call is TRBV10-3, the J call TRBJ1-1, with 8 bases matching TRBD1. Germline V gene data show CDR1 as ENHRY and CDR2 as SYGVKD. The CDR3 covers 17 residues. The V gene end was trimmed by 3 bases and the J gene end by 0 bases; junction bases not matched to a gene: 9. The CDR3 nucleotides are TGTGCCATCAGTGACCTAGACAGGGGAAGCTTGAACACTGAAGCTTTCTTT. Protein sequence: CAISDLDRGSLNTEAFF.

The rearrangement uses TRBV7-6 and TRBJ2-1; maybe TRBD2 (6 bases). Trimming removed 4 bases at V and 0 bases at J, with 10 bases between. Germline-derived CDR1 and CDR2 are SGHVS and FNYEAQ. CDR3 size: 15 residues. CDR3 loop: CASSSSAGSYNEQFF. CDR3 bases: TGTGCCAGCAGCTCTAGCGCCGGCTCCTACAATGAGCAGTTCTTC.

The chain joins TRBV18 to TRBJ1-4; the D gene is possibly TRBD1 (6 bases). Germline V gene sequence: CDR1 KGHSH, CDR2 LQKENI. The V and J ends lost 3 bases and 7 bases respectively, with 18 bases between them. The CDR3 has 16 residues. In nucleotides, the CDR3 is TGTGCCAGCTCACCGTCAGTCACGGACAGAGGTGAAAAACTGTTTTTT. Amino acid sequence: CASSPSVTDRGEKLFF.

The chain combines TRBV2 with TRBJ2-7; D is undetermined. Per the germline V gene, CDR1 is SNHLY and CDR2 is FYNNEI. Between the trimmed V and J ends, which lost 10 bases and 1 base, there was a span of 8 bases. The CDR3 sequence is 11 residues long. This CDR3 is CATFNSYEQYF. DNA for the CDR3: TGTGCCACCTTTAATTCCTACGAGCAGTACTTC.

The chain couples TRBV9 to TRBJ1-2; maybe TRBD1 (6 bases). Germline CDR1 and CDR2: SGDLS and YYNGEE. Trimming shortened V by 0 bases and J by 6 bases, and 12 bases separated the two germline ends. This CDR3 comprises 14 residues. CDR3 DNA sequence: TGTGCCAGCAGCGTAGCCCGGGCAGGGGATGGCTACACCTTC. This translates into CASSVARAGDGYTF.

The chain couples TRBV30 to TRBJ1-1, with 9 bases matching TRBD1. Germline values: CDR1 GTSNPN, CDR2 SVGIG (reference sequence). Trimming cost V 5 bases and J 4 bases; bases outside gene matches: 2. CDR3 length: 12 amino acids. The CDR3 sequence: CAWGTGTTEAFF. The CDR3, as DNA: TGTGCCTGGGGGACAGGGACCACTGAAGCTTTCTTT.

The chain recombines TRBV7-2 with TRBJ2-7; D is perhaps TRBD1 (5 bases). Trimming shortened V by 5 bases and J by 0 bases, and 14 bases separated the two germline ends. The CDR3 loop spans 15 amino acids. Looked up from germline, CDR1 is SGHTA and CDR2 is FQGNSA. The CDR3 DNA reads TGTGCCAGCAGCAAAGGTTGGACACACTCCTACGAGCAGTACTTC. Amino acid sequence: CASSKGWTHSYEQYF.

The chain recombines TRBV27 with TRBJ2-1; 9 nucleotides align to TRBD2. Per the germline V gene, CDR1 is MNHEY and CDR2 is SMNVEV (reference sequence). The CDR3 is made up of 16 amino acids. With V trimmed by 8 bases and J by 6 bases, 14 bases remained unmatched. CDR3 sequence: CASRPRIAGELNEQFF. The CDR3 bases are TGTGCCAGCCGCCCGCGGATAGCGGGGGAACTCAATGAGCAGTTCTTC.

The chain couples TRBV5-1 to TRBJ2-7, with D perhaps matching TRBD1 (6 bases). Trimming stripped 4 bases from V and 1 base from J, with 9 bases between. CDR1 is SGHRS and CDR2 is YFSETQ in the germline V gene. CDR3 length equals 13 residues. CDR3 DNA sequence: TGCGCCAGCAGCGTCGACAGGTCCTACGAGCAGTACTTC. It specifies CASSVDRSYEQYF.

The rearrangement uses TRBV21-1 and TRBJ1-2; TRBD1, the table's D call, was not compared with the DNA. TRBV21-1 is designated a pseudogene. The CDR3 is 17 amino acids. As DNA, the CDR3 is TGTGCCAGCAGCAAAGGACCTAACCGGGACAGGATCTATGGCTACACCTTC. Encoded protein: CASSKGPNRDRIYGYTF.

This clone was found a few times. The rearrangement joins TRBV19 to TRBJ2-3; TRBD1 is a possible D gene (7 bases). V lost 7 bases to trimming and J lost 1 base, with 15 bases between them. Germline loops: CDR1 LNHDA, CDR2 SQIVND (reference sequence). The CDR3 is made up of 15 amino acids. CDR3 DNA: TGTGCCAGTACCCCACGGGGGACAGGCACAGATACGCAGTATTTT. It translates to CASTPRGTGTDTQYF.

The rearrangement joins TRBV15 to TRBJ2-7; a possible D gene is TRBD1 (5 bases). Germline CDR1 and CDR2: LNHNV and YYDKDF (reference sequence). This CDR3 comprises 12 residues. Trimming stripped 5 bases from V and 3 bases from J, with 8 bases between. This chain's CDR3 is CATSQGLYEQYF. In DNA, the CDR3 is TGTGCCACCAGCCAGGGTCTCTACGAGCAGTACTTC. Full variable domain (rest looked up from reference TRBV15 and TRBJ2-7): DAMVIQNPRYQVTQFGKPVTLSCSQTLNHNVMYWYQQKSSQAPKLLFHYYDKDFNNEADTPDNFQSRRPNTSFCFLDIRSPGLGDTAMYLCATSQGLYEQYFGPGTRLTVT.

Only one count was recorded for this clone. V gene TRBV28 combines with J gene TRBJ2-7, with 7 bases aligning to TRBD1. The ends lost 5 bases at V and 5 bases at J; junction bases unmatched: 12. This CDR3 contains 15 residues. Germline CDR1 MDHEN, CDR2 SYDVKM. The CDR3 reads CASSGTGELLHEQYF. The CDR3 coding sequence is TGTGCCAGCAGTGGCACAGGGGAGCTCCTTCACGAGCAGTACTTC.

The chain has TRBV10-3 and TRBJ2-7; 7 bases fit TRBD1. Germline CDR1 reads ENHRY; CDR2 reads SYGVKD. V shed 5 bases and J 5 bases; nucleotides not matched to a gene: 9. This CDR3 comprises 14 residues. The CDR3 loop is CAISPQTGLHEQYF. The CDR3, as DNA: TGTGCCATCAGTCCCCAGACAGGGCTCCACGAGCAGTACTTC.

J is TRBJ1-5 and V is TRBV28, with 8 bases fitting TRBD1. V dropped 2 bases and J dropped 2; count of bases not matched to a gene: 5. From germline, CDR1 is MDHEN and CDR2 SYDVKM. There are 16 residues in the CDR3. The CDR3 protein is CASSLIGQGRNQPQHF. CDR3 DNA sequence: TGTGCCAGCAGTTTAATTGGACAGGGACGCAATCAGCCCCAGCATTTT.

The rearrangement uses TRBV5-1 and TRBJ1-2, with D possibly TRBD1 on 5 matching bases. Germline V gene lookup returns CDR1 SGHRS and CDR2 YFSETQ. Trimming stripped 1 base from V and 7 bases from J, with 14 bases between. The CDR3 is 14 amino acids. CDR3 DNA: TGCGCCAGCAGCTTGTCTCAGGGATTGAGTGGCTACACCTTC. Amino acid sequence: CASSLSQGLSGYTF.

This clone came up a few times. The chain has TRBV10-3 and TRBJ1-4; maybe TRBD1 (6 bases). CDR3 size: 13 residues. CDR1 is ENHRY, CDR2 SYGVKD, per germline. V was cut by 4 bases and J by 3 bases, with 6 bases left in between. CDR3 DNA: TGTGCCATCAGTGGGACAGCTAATGAAAAACTGTTTTTT. Protein sequence: CAISGTANEKLFF.

This clone was seen only a few times. The gene calls are TRBV5-1 and TRBJ2-7; TRBD2 matches at 8 bases. The CDR3 has 14 residues. Germline CDR1 reads SGHRS; CDR2 reads YFSETQ. V lost 3 bases and J lost 6; bases outside the gene matches: 8. CDR3 nucleotides: TGCGCCAGCAGCTCCCCGGGACTAGTCCCCGAGCAGTACTTC. Protein product: CASSSPGLVPEQYF.